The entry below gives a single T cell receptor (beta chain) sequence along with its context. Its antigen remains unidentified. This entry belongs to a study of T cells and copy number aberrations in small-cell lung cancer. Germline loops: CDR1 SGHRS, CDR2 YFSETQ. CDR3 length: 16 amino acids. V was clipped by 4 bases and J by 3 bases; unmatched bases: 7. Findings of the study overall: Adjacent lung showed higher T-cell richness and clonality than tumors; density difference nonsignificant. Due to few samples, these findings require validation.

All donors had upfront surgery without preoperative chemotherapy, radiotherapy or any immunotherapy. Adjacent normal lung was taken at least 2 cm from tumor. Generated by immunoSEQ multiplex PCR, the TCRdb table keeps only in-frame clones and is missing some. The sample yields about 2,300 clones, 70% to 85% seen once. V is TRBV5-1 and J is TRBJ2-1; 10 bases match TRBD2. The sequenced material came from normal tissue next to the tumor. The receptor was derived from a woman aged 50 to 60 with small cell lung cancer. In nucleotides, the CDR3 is TGCGCCAGCAGCGCCGGGACTAGCGTCTTCTACAATGAGCAGTTCTTC. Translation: CASSAGTSVFYNEQFF.